This T cell receptor (beta chain) was recovered during a study of glioma-infiltrating T cells after dendritic cell vaccination (dated by TCRdb to between 2015 and 2016). Background on the whole study: A cohort of approximately 15 glioblastoma patients from Phase I and II dendritic cell vaccination trials was included, of whom 9 were newly diagnosed and 6 had recurrent disease. Between 2003 and 2012, patients were given autologous tumor lysate-pulsed dendritic cell vaccination. To make the vaccine, monocyte-derived dendritic cells were cultured for under eight days with IL-4 and GM-CSF and then pulsed overnight with autologous tumor lysate. Patients received three intradermal dendritic cell vaccine injections at biweekly intervals in the arm below the axilla. In glioblastoma patients vaccinated with dendritic cells, deep sequencing of TCR beta CDR3 regions served to measure the amount of tumor-infiltrating lymphocytes and to compare repertoires between tumor and blood. Survival after dendritic cell vaccination was correlated with TCR sequencing metrics, including TIL content and tumor-blood repertoire overlap.

Beyond this particular receptor, the publication reports: After dendritic cell vaccination, a higher estimated pretreatment TIL content predicted longer time to progression and overall survival. No direct relationship between TCR clonality and survival was found, suggesting that a diverse polyclonal response may matter. The cohort was small and heterogeneous, few patients had complete blood and tumor sets, and even fewer had initial-recurrent tumor pairs. The three-group TCR overlap response model was characterized as speculative, and prospective validation of the model was stated to be required.

Using the immunoSEQ assay, TCRB CDR3 regions were amplified from 1.5 to 2 micrograms of genomic DNA, or from all available DNA when less than that was on hand. The multiplex PCR relied on 60 forward primers for TCR V beta segments and 13 reverse primers for J beta segments. To estimate reads per starting template, synthetic control templates were spiked into each sample at limiting dilution. The Illumina HiSeq System generated sequencing reads of 87 bp. The original methods were these. PCR and sequencing errors were removed by a nearest neighbor algorithm that merged closely related sequences. TCR overlap was defined as the percentage of unique tumor TCR beta sequences that were also present in the same patient's peripheral blood. TCRdb carries this immuneACCESS record with in-frame sequences only. Its versions omit some clonotypes, under half of them owing to an unresolved V gene in the studies checked, with the rest unexplained. V and J calls and clone size are copied from that table; D and trimming were computed from the DNA. The sample includes 50,000 to 65,000 clones, with about 83% observed a single time. The top ten hold more than 8.5% of the sample.

Concerning this clone itself: Its antigen has not been determined. No qualities accompany the bases; no much larger clone lies one base away.

This sample's time point label indicates: after dendritic cell vaccination, including at tumor progression/relapse. To be selected, patients needed enough residual fresh-frozen tumor tissue and more than two years of available survival data. An isocitrate dehydrogenase mutation was not carried by any of the glioblastoma patients, although molecular status was otherwise variable. PBMC were collected before vaccination, two weeks after the third vaccination, and at tumor progression if tumor progression occurred. The Qiagen DNeasy Blood extraction Kit was used to extract genomic DNA. From the germline V gene (reference sequence), CDR1 is GTSNPN and CDR2 is SVGIG. Taken from cysteine to phenylalanine, the CDR3 has 13 residues. Of the read, only the CDR3 DNA is kept; its 39 bases are in frame from base 1. Ends trimmed: V by 3 bases, J by 6 bases; bases unmatched to a gene: 5.

The V and J genes are TRBV30 and TRBJ1-5, with TRBD1 identical over 7 junction bases. The sample here was blood, taken after dendritic cell vaccination. This receptor was taken from a human donor with glioblastoma. Read as DNA, the sequence is TGTGCCTGGAGACAGGGGATGGGTCAGCCCCAGCATTTT. This is translated as CAWRQGMGQPQHF. With the portions outside the CDR3 filled from the reference TRBV30 and TRBJ1-5 genes, the complete variable region becomes SQTIHQWPATLVQPVGSPLSLECTVEGTSNPNLYWYRQAAGRGLQLLFYSVGIGQISSEVPQNLSASRPQDRQFILSSKKLLLSDSGFYLCAWRQGMGQPQHFGDGTRLSIL.